The 9 T cell receptor beta chains in this list originate from one sample, sequenced in a study of blood T cell repertoires in COVID-19. Libraries were prepared by immunoSEQ multiplex PCR; TCRdb keeps only in-frame clonotypes and omits some of them. This table holds about 140,000 clones, about 70% found once. Sequenced: peripheral blood. These receptors originate from a man aged 80 or over with acute or convalescent COVID-19.

The gene calls are TRBV30 and TRBJ1-4, with TRBD1 matching over 9 bases. V was pared by 5 bases and J by 2 bases, with 0 bases of the junction left unmatched. The CDR3 spans 13 residues. Germline loops: CDR1 GTSNPN, CDR2 SVGIG (reference sequence). The CDR3 DNA follows: TGTGCCTGGGGGACAGGGACTAATGAAAAACTGTTTTTT. It is translated as CAWGTGTNEKLFF.

V is TRBV28 and J is TRBJ1-1, with TRBD1 matching over 8 bases. The ends lost 3 bases at V and 4 bases at J; junction bases unmatched: 7. Germline-derived CDR1 and CDR2 are MDHEN and SYDVKM. The CDR3 extends over 15 amino acids. CDR3 amino acids: CASSLWDRWGTEAFF. The CDR3 bases are TGTGCCAGCAGTTTGTGGGACAGGTGGGGCACTGAAGCTTTCTTT.

The chain combines TRBV10-3 with TRBJ1-2, with 7 bases aligning to TRBD1. The germline V gene has CDR1 ENHRY and CDR2 SYGVKD. V was pared by 3 bases and J by 1 base, with 2 bases of the junction left unmatched. The CDR3 runs 14 residues. In DNA form, the CDR3 reads TGTGCCATCAGTGATCCAGGGGGTAACTATGGCTACACCTTC. This gives the protein CAISDPGGNYGYTF.

This clone appeared a few times. The chain couples TRBV11-2 to TRBJ2-1, with TRBD1 identical over 9 bases. The V gene's germline CDR1 is SGHAT and CDR2 FQNNGV. V gave up 3 bases and J gave up 5 bases; unmatched junction bases: 11. The CDR3 covers 17 residues. The DNA of the CDR3 is TGTGCCAGCAGCTTTCCCTTGGGACAGGGCCTGCACAATGAGCAGTTCTTC. Translating gives CASSFPLGQGLHNEQFF.

The chain carries TRBV6-2 or TRBV6-3 and TRBJ1-1, with 7 bases aligning to TRBD1. The CDR3 sequence is 16 residues long. The trim removed 2 bases at V and 2 bases at J, leaving 8 bases unmatched. Germline values: CDR1 MNHEY, CDR2 SVGEGT. The CDR3 coding sequence is TGTGCCAGCAGTTACGAATCTGGGACAGCCAACACTGAAGCTTTCTTT. Translating it yields CASSYESGTANTEAFF.

CDR3 in amino acids: CASSWSPGGGYNEQFF. CDR3 coding DNA: TGCGCCAGCAGCTGGAGCCCGGGGGGCGGCTACAATGAGCAGTTCTTC. The V call is TRBV5-1, the J call TRBJ2-1, with TRBD2 as a possible D gene (7 bases). Germline loops: CDR1 SGHRS, CDR2 YFSETQ. CDR3 length: 16 amino acids. Trimming took 3 bases from V and 3 from J, leaving 16 bases between them.

The genes are TRBV5-1 and TRBJ2-7; 7 nucleotides match TRBD1. V lost 4 bases and J lost 2; bases outside the gene matches: 3. The germline CDR1 and CDR2 sequences are SGHRS and YFSETQ. This CDR3 contains 13 residues. CDR3 sequence: CASSPGTAYEQYF. CDR3 nucleotide sequence: TGCGCCAGCAGCCCAGGGACAGCCTACGAGCAGTACTTC.

The chain uses TRBV7-3 and TRBJ2-1; D may be TRBD2 (6 bases). V was clipped by 2 bases and J by 4 bases, with 9 bases between them. The CDR3 has 14 amino acids. Germline V gene sequence: CDR1 SGHTA, CDR2 FQGTGA. CDR3 loop: CASSLYGTYNEQFF. DNA for the CDR3: TGTGCCAGCAGCTTATACGGGACTTACAATGAGCAGTTCTTC.

This clone occurred a few times. The gene calls are TRBV6-2 or TRBV6-3 and TRBJ1-5; TRBD1 agrees at 9 bases. The V gene end was trimmed by 0 bases and the J gene end by 7 bases; junction bases not matched to a gene: 4. CDR3 length equals 15 residues. Germline-derived CDR1 and CDR2 are MNHEY and SVGEGT. DNA for the CDR3: TGTGCCAGCAGTTACTCGGACAGGGGTGGCCAGCCCCAGCATTTT. The encoded protein is CASSYSDRGGQPQHF.